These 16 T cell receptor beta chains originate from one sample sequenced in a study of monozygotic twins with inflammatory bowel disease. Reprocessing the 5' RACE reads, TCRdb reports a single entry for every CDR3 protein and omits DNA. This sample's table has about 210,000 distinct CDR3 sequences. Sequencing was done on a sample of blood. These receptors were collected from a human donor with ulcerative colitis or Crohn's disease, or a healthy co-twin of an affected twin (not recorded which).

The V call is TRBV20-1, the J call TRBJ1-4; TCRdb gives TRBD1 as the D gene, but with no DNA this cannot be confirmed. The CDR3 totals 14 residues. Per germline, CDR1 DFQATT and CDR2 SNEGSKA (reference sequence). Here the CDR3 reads CSALSGSRGEKLFF.

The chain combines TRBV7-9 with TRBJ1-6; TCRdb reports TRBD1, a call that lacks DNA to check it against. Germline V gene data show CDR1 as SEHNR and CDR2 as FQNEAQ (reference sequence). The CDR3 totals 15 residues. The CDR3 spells CASSPSWWGDSPLHF. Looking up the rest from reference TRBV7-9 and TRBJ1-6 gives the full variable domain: DTGVSQNPRHKITKRGQNVTFRCDPISEHNRLYWYRQTLGQGPEFLTYFQNEAQLEKSRLLSDRFSAERPKGSFSTLEIQRTEQGDSAMYLCASSPSWWGDSPLHFGNGTRLTVT.

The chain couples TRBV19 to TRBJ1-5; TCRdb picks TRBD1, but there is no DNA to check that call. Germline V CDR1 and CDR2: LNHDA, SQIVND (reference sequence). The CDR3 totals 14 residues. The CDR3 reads CASSIEGLGQPQHF.

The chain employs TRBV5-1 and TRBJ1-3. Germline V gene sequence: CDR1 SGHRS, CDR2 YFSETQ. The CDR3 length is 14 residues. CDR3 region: CASRIGDYGNTIYF.

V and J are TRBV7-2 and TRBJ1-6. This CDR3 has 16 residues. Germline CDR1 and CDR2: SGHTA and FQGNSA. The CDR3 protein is CASSTRPGLNNSPLHF.

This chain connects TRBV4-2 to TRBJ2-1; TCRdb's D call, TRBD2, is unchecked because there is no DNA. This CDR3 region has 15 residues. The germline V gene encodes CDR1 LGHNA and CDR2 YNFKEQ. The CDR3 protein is CASSQGLAGAPEQFF.

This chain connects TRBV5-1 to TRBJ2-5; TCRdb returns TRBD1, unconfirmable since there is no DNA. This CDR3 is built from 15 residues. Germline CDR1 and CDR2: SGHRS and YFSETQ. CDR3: CASSLVTAGAETQYF.

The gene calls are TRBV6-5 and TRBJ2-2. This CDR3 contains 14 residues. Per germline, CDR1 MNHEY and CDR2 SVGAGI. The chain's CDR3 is CSSSYSIQTGELFF.

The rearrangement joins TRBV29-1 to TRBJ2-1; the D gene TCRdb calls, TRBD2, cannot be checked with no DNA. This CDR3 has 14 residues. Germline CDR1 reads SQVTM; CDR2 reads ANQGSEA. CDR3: CSGLAGGLRNEQFF.

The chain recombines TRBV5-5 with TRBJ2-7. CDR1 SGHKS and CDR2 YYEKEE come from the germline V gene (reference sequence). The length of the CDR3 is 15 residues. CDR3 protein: CASSWQGTGTYEQYF.

The CDR3 region is CASSFSSGNTIYF. The J gene is TRBJ1-3, the V gene TRBV5-1. Looked up from germline, CDR1 is SGHRS and CDR2 is YFSETQ. The CDR3 totals 13 residues.

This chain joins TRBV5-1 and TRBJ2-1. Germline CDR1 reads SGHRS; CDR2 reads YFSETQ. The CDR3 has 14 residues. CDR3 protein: CASSYGQVDNEQFF.

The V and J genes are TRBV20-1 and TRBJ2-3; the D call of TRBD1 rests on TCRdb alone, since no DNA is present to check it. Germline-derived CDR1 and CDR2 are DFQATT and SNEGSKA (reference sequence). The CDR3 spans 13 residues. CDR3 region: CSTGTQVTDTQYF.

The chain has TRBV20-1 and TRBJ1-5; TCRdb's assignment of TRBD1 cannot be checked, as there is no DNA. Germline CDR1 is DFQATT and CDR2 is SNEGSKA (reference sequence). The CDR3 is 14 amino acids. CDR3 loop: CSARDRGVGQPQHF.

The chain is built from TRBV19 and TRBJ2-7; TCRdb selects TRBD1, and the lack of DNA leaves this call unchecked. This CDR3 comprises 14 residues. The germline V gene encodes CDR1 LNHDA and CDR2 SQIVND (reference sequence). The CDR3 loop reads CASSLRTGGYEQYF.

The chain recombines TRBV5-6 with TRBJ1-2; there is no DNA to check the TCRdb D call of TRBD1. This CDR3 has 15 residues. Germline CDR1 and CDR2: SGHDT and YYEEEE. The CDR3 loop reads CASSPLTTGMHGYTF.